Reported below is one TCR beta chain. The germline V gene encodes CDR1 MNHEY and CDR2 SVGAGI. The V gene lost 2 bases and the J gene lost 1 base, with 9 bases spanning the gap. The CDR3 is made up of 15 amino acids. Repertoires were generated with immunoSEQ multiplex PCR, while TCRdb's copy carries only in-frame clones and drops some. Found here are about 150,000 clones, roughly 90% of them singletons; the top ten hold 1.4%. The data were taken from a study of T cell responses to AZD1222 COVID-19 vaccine. The chain uses TRBV6-5 and TRBJ1-3; weak D call: TRBD1 (5 bases). The sequence was collected from an adult in good health. This sample comprised peripheral blood, obtained on day 0 of AZD1222 vaccination. The DNA for the CDR3 is TGTGCCAGCAGTTACGGGCAGGGATCTGGAAACACCATATATTTT. It specifies CASSYGQGSGNTIYF.